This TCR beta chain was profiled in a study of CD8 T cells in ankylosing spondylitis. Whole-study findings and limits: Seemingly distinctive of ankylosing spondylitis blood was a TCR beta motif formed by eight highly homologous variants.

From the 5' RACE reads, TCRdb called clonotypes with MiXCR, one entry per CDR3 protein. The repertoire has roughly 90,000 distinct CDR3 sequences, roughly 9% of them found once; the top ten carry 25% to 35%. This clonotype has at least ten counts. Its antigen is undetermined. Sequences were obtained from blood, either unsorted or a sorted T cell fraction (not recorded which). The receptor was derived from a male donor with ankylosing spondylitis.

CDR3 in DNA: TGTGCCACCAGTGATTGGACAGGTAACACAGATACGCAGTATTTT. Protein: CATSDWTGNTDTQYF. The chain uses TRBV24-1 and TRBJ2-3, with 7 positions matching TRBD1. In germline, CDR1 is KGHDR, CDR2 SFDVKD. The CDR3 extends over 15 amino acids. V trimming: 2 bases; J trimming: 2 bases; junction bases outside the gene matches: 3.